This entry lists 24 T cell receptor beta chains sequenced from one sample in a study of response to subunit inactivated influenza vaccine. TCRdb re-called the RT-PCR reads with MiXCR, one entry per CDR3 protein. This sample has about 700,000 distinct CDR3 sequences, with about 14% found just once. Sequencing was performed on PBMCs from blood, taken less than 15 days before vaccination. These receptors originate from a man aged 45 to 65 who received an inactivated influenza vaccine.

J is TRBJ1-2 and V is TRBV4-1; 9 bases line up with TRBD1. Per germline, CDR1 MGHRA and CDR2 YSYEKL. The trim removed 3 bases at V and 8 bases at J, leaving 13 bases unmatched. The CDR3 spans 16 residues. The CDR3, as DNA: TGCGCCAGCAGCCACCCGGGACAGGGCCACAGCGGAGGCTACACCTTC. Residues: CASSHPGQGHSGGYTF.

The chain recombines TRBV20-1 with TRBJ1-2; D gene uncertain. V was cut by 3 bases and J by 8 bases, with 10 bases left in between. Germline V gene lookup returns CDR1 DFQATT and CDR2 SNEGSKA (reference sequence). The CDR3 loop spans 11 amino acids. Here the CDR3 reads CSARWPGGYTF. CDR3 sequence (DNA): TGCAGTGCTAGGTGGCCGGGAGGCTACACCTTC.

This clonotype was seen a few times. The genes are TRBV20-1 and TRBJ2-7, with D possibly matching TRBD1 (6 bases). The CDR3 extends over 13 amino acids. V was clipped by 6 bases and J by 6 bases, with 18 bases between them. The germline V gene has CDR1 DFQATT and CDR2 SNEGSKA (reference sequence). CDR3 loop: CSAQPWDNREQYF. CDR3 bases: TGCAGTGCGCAACCCTGGGACAACCGCGAGCAGTACTTC.

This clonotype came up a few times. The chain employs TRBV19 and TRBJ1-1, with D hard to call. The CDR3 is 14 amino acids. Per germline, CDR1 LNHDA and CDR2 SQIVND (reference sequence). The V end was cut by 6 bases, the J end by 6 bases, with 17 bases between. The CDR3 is CASSSLSGRPEAFF. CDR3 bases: TGTGCCAGTAGCTCCCTATCCGGGAGGCCTGAAGCTTTCTTT.

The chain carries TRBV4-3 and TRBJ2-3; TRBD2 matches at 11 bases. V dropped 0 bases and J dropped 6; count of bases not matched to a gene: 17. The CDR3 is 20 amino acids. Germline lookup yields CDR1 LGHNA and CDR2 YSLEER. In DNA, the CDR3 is TGCGCCAGCAGCCAAGATCATAGCGGGGGGGCGATGGGCCCCCTGGATACGCAGTATTTT. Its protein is CASSQDHSGGAMGPLDTQYF.

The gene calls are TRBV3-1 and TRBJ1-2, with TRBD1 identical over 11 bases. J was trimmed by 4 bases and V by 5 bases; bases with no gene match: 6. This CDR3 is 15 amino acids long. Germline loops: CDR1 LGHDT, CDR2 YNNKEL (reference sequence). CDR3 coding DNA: TGTGCCAGCAGCTTTATGGACAGGGGGCTCTATGGCTACACCTTC. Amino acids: CASSFMDRGLYGYTF.

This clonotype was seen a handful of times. Here the CDR3 reads CASRRSNEKLFF. The CDR3 DNA reads as TGTGCCAGCAGGAGGTCTAATGAAAAACTGTTTTTT. The chain has TRBV12-3 or TRBV12-4 and TRBJ1-4; D is unresolved. Trimming took off 6 bases at V and 3 bases at J, with 5 bases between the two ends. This CDR3 has 12 amino acids.

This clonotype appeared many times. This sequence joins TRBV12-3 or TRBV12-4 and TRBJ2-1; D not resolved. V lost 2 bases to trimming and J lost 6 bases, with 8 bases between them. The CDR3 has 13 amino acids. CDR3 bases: TGTGCCAGCAGTTTAAGCTGGGGCAATGAGCAGTTCTTC. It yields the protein CASSLSWGNEQFF.

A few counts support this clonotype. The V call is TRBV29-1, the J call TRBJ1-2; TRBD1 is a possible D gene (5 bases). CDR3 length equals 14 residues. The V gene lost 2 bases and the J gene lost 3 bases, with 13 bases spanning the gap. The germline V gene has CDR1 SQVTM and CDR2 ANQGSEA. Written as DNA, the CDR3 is TGCAGCGTTGAATGGAAGGGGAGCTACTATGGCTACACCTTC. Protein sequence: CSVEWKGSYYGYTF. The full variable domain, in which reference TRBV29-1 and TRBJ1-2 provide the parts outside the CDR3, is SAVISQKPSRDICQRGTSLTIQCQVDSQVTMMFWYRQQPGQSLTLIATANQGSEATYESGFVIDKFPISRPNLTFSTLTVSNMSPEDSSIYLCSVEWKGSYYGYTFGSGTRLTVV.

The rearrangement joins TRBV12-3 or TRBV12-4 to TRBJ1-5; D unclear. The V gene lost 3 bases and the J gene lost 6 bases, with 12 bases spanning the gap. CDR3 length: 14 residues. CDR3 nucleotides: TGTGCCAGCAGTTTTTATCCGGGCTCTCAGCCCCAGCATTTT. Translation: CASSFYPGSQPQHF.

The CDR3 DNA reads TGTGCCACCAGCAGAGATCGCTACTACGAGCAGTACTTC. This gives the protein CATSRDRYYEQYF. The chain is built from TRBV15 and TRBJ2-7; no clear D gene. Germline V gene lookup returns CDR1 LNHNV and CDR2 YYDKDF (reference sequence). The CDR3 spans 13 residues. Trimming cost V 0 bases and J 3 bases, with 6 bases left between them.

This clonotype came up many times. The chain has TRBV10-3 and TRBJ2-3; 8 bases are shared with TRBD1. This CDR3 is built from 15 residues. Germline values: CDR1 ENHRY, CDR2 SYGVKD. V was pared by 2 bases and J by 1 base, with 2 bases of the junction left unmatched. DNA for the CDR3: TGTGCCATCAGTGAGCCGGGACAGGGCACAGATACGCAGTATTTT. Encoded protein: CAISEPGQGTDTQYF.

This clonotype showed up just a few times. CDR3 coding DNA: TGTGCCAGCAGCCCTATGGGACTAGCTATAGAGACCCAGTACTTC. Protein sequence: CASSPMGLAIETQYF. The chain employs TRBV7-9 and TRBJ2-5; 9 positions match TRBD2. Germline loops: CDR1 SEHNR, CDR2 FQNEAQ (reference sequence). J lost 4 bases, V lost 5 bases, and 8 bases had no gene match. There are 15 residues in the CDR3. The entire variable domain, with the rest obtained from reference TRBV7-9 and TRBJ2-5, is as follows: DTGVSQNPRHKITKRGQNVTFRCDPISEHNRLYWYRQTLGQGPEFLTYFQNEAQLEKSRLLSDRFSAERPKGSFSTLEIQRTEQGDSAMYLCASSPMGLAIETQYFGPGTRLLVL.

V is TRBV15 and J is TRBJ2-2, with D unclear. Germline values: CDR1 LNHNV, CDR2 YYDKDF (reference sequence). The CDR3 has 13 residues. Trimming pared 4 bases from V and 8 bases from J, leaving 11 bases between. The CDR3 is CATSKDIEGELFF. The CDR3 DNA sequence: TGTGCCACCAGCAAAGATATAGAAGGGGAGCTGTTTTTT.

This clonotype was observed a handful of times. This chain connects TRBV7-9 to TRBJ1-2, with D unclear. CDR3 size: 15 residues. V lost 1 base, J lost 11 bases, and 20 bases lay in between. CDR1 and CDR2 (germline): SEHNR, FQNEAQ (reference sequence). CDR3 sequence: CASSLEAGPHGGYTF. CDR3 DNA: TGTGCCAGCAGCTTAGAAGCCGGGCCCCATGGTGGGTACACCTTC.

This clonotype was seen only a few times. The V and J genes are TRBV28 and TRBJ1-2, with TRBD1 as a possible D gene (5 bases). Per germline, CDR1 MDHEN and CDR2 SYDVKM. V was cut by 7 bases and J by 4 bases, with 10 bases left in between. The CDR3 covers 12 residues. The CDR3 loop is CASKEGSYGYTF. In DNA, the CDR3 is TGTGCCAGCAAAGAGGGGAGCTATGGCTACACCTTC.

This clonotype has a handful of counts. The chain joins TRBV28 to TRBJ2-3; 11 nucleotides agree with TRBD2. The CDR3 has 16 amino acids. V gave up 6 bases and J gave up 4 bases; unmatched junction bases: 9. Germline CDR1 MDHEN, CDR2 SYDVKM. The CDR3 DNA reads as TGTGCCAGCAGCCTGTTCGGGACTAGCGGCTCAGATACGCAGTATTTT. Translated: CASSLFGTSGSDTQYF.

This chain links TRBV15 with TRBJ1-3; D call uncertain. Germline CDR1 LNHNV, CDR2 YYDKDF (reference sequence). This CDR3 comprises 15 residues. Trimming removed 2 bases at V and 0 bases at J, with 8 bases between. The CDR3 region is CATSRRSYSGNTIYF. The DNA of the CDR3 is TGTGCCACCAGCAGAAGGAGTTACTCTGGAAACACCATATATTTT. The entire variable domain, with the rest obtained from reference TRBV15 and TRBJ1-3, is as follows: DAMVIQNPRYQVTQFGKPVTLSCSQTLNHNVMYWYQQKSSQAPKLLFHYYDKDFNNEADTPDNFQSRRPNTSFCFLDIRSPGLGDTAMYLCATSRRSYSGNTIYFGEGSWLTVV.

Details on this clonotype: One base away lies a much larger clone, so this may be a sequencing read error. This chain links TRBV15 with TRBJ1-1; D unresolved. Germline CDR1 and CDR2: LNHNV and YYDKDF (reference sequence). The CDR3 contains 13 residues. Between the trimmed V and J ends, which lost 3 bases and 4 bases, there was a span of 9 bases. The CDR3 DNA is TGTGCCACCAGCAGGGGCCAAAGCACTGAAGCTTTCTTT. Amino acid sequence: CATSRGQSTEAFF.

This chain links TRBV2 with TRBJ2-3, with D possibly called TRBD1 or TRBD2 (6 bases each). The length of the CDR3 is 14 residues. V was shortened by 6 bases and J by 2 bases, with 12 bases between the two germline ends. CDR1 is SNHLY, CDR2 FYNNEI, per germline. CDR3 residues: CASRRGDSTDTQYF. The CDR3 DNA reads TGTGCCAGCAGGAGGGGGGACTCCACAGATACGCAGTATTTT. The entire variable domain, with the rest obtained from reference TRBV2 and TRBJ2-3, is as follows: EPEVTQTPSHQVTQMGQEVILRCVPISNHLYFYWYRQILGQKVEFLVSFYNNEISEKSEIFDDQFSVERPDGSNFTLKIRSTKLEDSAMYFCASRRGDSTDTQYFGPGTRLTVL.

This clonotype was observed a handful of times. The CDR3 here is CASSDTGSYEQYF. The CDR3 DNA follows: TGTGCCAGCAGTGACACAGGGAGCTACGAGCAGTACTTC. The chain combines TRBV25-1 with TRBJ2-7; D is possibly TRBD1 (6 bases). CDR1 and CDR2 (germline): MGHDK, SYGVNS. V lost 3 bases, J lost 3 bases, and 9 bases lay in between. The CDR3 sequence is 13 residues long.

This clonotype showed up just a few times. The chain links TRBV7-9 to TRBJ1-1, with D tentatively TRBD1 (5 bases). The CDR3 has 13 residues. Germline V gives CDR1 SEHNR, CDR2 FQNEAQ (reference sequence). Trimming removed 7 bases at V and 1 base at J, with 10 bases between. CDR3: CASTEQENTEAFF. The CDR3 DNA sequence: TGTGCCAGCACCGAACAGGAGAACACTGAAGCTTTCTTT.

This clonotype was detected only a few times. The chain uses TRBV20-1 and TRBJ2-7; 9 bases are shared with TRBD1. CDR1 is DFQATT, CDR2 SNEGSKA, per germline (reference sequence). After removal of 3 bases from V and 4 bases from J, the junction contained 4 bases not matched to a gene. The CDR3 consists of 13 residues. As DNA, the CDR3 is TGCAGTGCTAGTACAGGGGGCGTGTACGAGCAGTACTTC. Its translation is CSASTGGVYEQYF.

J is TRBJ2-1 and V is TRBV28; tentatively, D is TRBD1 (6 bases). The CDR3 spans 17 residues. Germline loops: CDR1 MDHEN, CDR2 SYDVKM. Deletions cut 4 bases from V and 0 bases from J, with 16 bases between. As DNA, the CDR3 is TGTGCCAGCAGTTCTCTGCTAGGGACACCCTCCTACAATGAGCAGTTCTTC. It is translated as CASSSLLGTPSYNEQFF.